This TCR beta chain was captured by sequencing in a study of T cell responses to AZD1222 COVID-19 vaccine. Study in general: Researchers grouped second doses given at about 4 or about 12 weeks into one pool.

As to this clone: Its target is not known.

The protocol was immunoSEQ multiplex PCR, while the TCRdb copy is restricted to in-frame clones and leaves out a portion. The sample carries 100,000 to 150,000 clones, roughly 90% recorded once. Notes on the study in general: Among AZD1222 vaccinees, only 5 to 7 were seropositive at baseline. Clonal diversity was possibly underestimated; the donors were predominantly white British and more often female.

V lost 0 bases, J lost 2 bases, and 6 bases stayed unmatched. The CDR3 length is 18 residues. Germline V gives CDR1 SGHNT, CDR2 YYREEE (reference sequence). This specimen consisted of peripheral blood, obtained on day 0 of AZD1222 vaccination. This chain links TRBV5-4 with TRBJ2-2; TRBD2 matches at 11 bases. The source of this sequence is an adult in good health. The CDR3, as DNA: TGTGCCAGCAGCTTGGACCTAGCGGGAGGTAGAAACACCGGGGAGCTGTTTTTT. Encoded protein: CASSLDLAGGRNTGELFF.